This T cell receptor (beta chain) was captured in a study of blood T cells in healthy people across ages. The wider study: Template switching caught about one barcoded beta molecule for each two T cells.

Overall study results and limits: Unsorted PBMCs blocked a conclusive comparison of naive and antigen-experienced cells. The fall in TCR beta diversity per million T cells was roughly linear with age.

Details on this clonotype: Antigen unknown.

The authors ran a second PCR of about 7 to 11 cycles using a sample-barcoded 5' primer and a J-beta primer mix. One entry per CDR3 protein results from TCRdb running MiXCR on the 5' RACE reads. The sample consists of 1.4 million to 1.5 million distinct CDR3 sequences, approximately 38% of them appearing once. The clonotype comes from a woman under 30 in good health. The sequencing input was blood.

The DNA of the CDR3 is TGTGCCAGCAGCCAAGGGGTTGGCTCGGAGGCGTTCTACGAGCAGTACTTC. It is translated as CASSQGVGSEAFYEQYF. V and J are TRBV3-1 and TRBJ2-7, with D possibly matching TRBD2 (5 bases). CDR1 is LGHDT and CDR2 is YNNKEL in the germline V gene (reference sequence). With 1 base removed from V and 3 bases from J, the gap between germline ends came to 19 bases. This CDR3 contains 17 residues.